Reported below is one T cell receptor (beta chain). As yet, its antigen is unknown. Sample time point: cycle 4 day 1 (C4D1), after 5 to 7 weeks of nivolumab. Each patient relapsed following autologous stem cell transplantation, and prior brentuximab vedotin exposure differed. Best responses included complete response and partial response; otherwise, the best response was progressive disease. These data originate in a study of PD-1 blockade in classical Hodgkin lymphoma. Study-wide results and caveats: The authors have not defined what causes the repertoire differences, possibly disease activity or prior therapy. Partial responders and progressors had significantly lower baseline TCR diversity.

The germline CDR1 and CDR2 sequences are SGHNT and YYREEE (reference sequence). CDR3 length: 12 amino acids. The V end lost 0 bases, the J end lost 6 bases, and 7 bases lay between the germline ends. Some clones are missing from TCRdb's copy, which holds only in-frame ones; the method was immunoSEQ multiplex PCR. Of more than 85,000 clones in the sample, approximately 89% were seen once. This specimen was peripheral blood mononuclear cells (PBMCs), taken before the fourth cycle of nivolumab. This sequence originates from a human donor with classical Hodgkin lymphoma. The chain combines TRBV5-4 with TRBJ2-7; D is ambiguous. The CDR3 DNA is TGTGCCAGCAGCTTGGCCGCTAGCGAGCAGTACTTC. Protein sequence: CASSLAASEQYF.